A single sample is the source of the 10 T cell receptor beta chains below, sequenced in a study of cytomegalovirus exposure and HLA in healthy donors. 60 Vbeta and 13 Jbeta primers were used in PCR. Some clones are missing from TCRdb's copy, which holds only in-frame ones; the method was immunoSEQ multiplex PCR. Seen here are 120,000 to 150,000 clones, under 70% observed once, and the top ten hold 2.5% to 3.5%. The specimen was PBMCs. These TCRs come from a young woman in good health and CMV-seropositive.

The table lists this clone with a count of one. The chain combines TRBV6-1 with TRBJ1-4; TRBD1 matches 7 bases. This CDR3 is built from 12 residues. The junction had 5 bases not matched to a gene; V was cut back by 8 bases and J by 8 bases. Per germline, CDR1 MNHNS and CDR2 SASEGT. This CDR3 is CASGQESEKLFF. CDR3 DNA: TGTGCCAGCGGACAGGAGAGCGAAAAACTGTTTTTT.

J is TRBJ1-3 and V is TRBV5-4; TRBD1 is a possible D gene (6 bases). Trimming took 5 bases from V and 3 from J, leaving 9 bases between them. The germline V gene has CDR1 SGHNT and CDR2 YYREEE (reference sequence). There are 13 residues in the CDR3. The CDR3 DNA sequence: TGTGCCAGCAGGTTACAGGGTGGAAACACCATATATTTT. Its protein is CASRLQGGNTIYF.

The chain has TRBV7-8 and TRBJ2-7, with 10 bases matching TRBD2. The V gene end was trimmed by 10 bases and the J gene end by 2 bases; junction bases not matched to a gene: 11. Germline CDR1 is SGHVS and CDR2 is FQNEAQ. The CDR3 covers 15 residues. The CDR3 spells CAIAKGLAGAYEQYF. CDR3 DNA: TGTGCCATCGCTAAAGGTCTAGCGGGAGCCTACGAGCAGTACTTC.

This clone occurred a few times. The chain carries TRBV6-5 and TRBJ2-2, with D unclear. V lost 6 bases and J 3 bases, leaving 5 bases between the germline ends. Germline V gives CDR1 MNHEY, CDR2 SVGAGI. CDR3 size: 12 residues. The CDR3 is CASSRHTGELFF. DNA of the CDR3: TGTGCCAGCAGCCGTCACACCGGGGAGCTGTTTTTT.

This chain links TRBV27 with TRBJ2-1; no firm D call. V lost 10 bases, J lost 3 bases, and 19 bases lay in between. The CDR3 is 15 amino acids. Germline V gene data show CDR1 as MNHEY and CDR2 as SMNVEV (reference sequence). CDR3 in amino acids: CANYPLFDGYNEQFF. Written as DNA, the CDR3 is TGTGCCAACTACCCCTTGTTTGACGGCTACAATGAGCAGTTCTTC.

This clone has just a few counts. This chain links TRBV28 with TRBJ2-5; tentatively, D is TRBD1 (5 bases). Gene TRBJ2-7 matches the end of the DNA better, so the J call may be wrong. CDR1 is MDHEN, CDR2 SYDVKM, per germline. The CDR3 sequence is 14 residues long. The chain's CDR3 is CASSLRGGYYEQYF. The CDR3 coding sequence is TGTGCCAGCAGTTTAAGGGGCGGATACTACGAGCAGTACTTC.

The rearrangement uses TRBV30 and TRBJ1-5, with D unresolved. CDR3 size: 13 residues. The V end was cut by 2 bases, the J end by 0 bases, with 5 bases between. Germline V lookup: CDR1 GTSNPN, CDR2 SVGIG (reference sequence). CDR3 protein: CAWSLLSNQPQHF. In DNA, the CDR3 is TGTGCCTGGAGTTTACTTAGCAATCAGCCCCAGCATTTT. The full variable domain, in which reference TRBV30 and TRBJ1-5 provide the parts outside the CDR3, is SQTIHQWPATLVQPVGSPLSLECTVEGTSNPNLYWYRQAAGRGLQLLFYSVGIGQISSEVPQNLSASRPQDRQFILSSKKLLLSDSGFYLCAWSLLSNQPQHFGDGTRLSIL.

The chain uses TRBV7-9 and TRBJ2-5, with D perhaps TRBD1 (6 bases). Germline V CDR1 and CDR2: SEHNR, FQNEAQ (reference sequence). V was clipped by 5 bases and J by 2 bases, with 9 bases between them. This CDR3 comprises 13 residues. CDR3 bases: TGTGCCAGCAGCAGGGGGATTCAAGAGACCCAGTACTTC. This gives the protein CASSRGIQETQYF.

This clone appeared a single time. The chain couples TRBV5-1 to TRBJ1-2, with D possibly being TRBD1 (6 bases). Per germline, CDR1 SGHRS and CDR2 YFSETQ. The V end was cut by 5 bases, the J end by 4 bases, with 18 bases between. The CDR3 contains 15 residues. The CDR3 is CASSPKAGAAYGYTF. The DNA for the CDR3 is TGCGCCAGCAGTCCGAAGGCAGGGGCGGCCTATGGCTACACCTTC.

This clone occurred a few times. The chain links TRBV11-1 to TRBJ1-1, with 8 bases that match TRBD1. The CDR3 loop spans 12 amino acids. Losses at the gene ends were 4 bases for V and 6 bases for J; bases not matched to a gene: 1. CDR1 is SGHAT, CDR2 FQDESV, per germline (reference sequence). CDR3 loop: CASSSQGAEAFF. The CDR3 DNA follows: TGTGCCAGCAGCTCACAGGGGGCTGAAGCTTTCTTT.